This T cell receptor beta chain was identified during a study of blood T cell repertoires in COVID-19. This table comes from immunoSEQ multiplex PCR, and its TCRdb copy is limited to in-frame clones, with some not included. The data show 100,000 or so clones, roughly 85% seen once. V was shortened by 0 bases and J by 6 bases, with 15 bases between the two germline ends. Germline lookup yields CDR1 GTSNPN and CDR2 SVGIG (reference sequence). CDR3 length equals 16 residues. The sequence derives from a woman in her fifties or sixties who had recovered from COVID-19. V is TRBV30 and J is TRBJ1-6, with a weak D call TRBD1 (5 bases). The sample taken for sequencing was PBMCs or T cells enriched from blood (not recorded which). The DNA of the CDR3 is TGTGCCTGGAGTGTAATCCGAACAGGTCCTAATTCACCCCTCCACTTT. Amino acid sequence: CAWSVIRTGPNSPLHF.